These T cell receptor beta chains were read from a single sample in a study of spatial heterogeneity in lung cancer. TCRdb ran MiXCR on the 5' RACE reads and lists one entry per CDR3 protein. The sample has roughly 120,000 distinct CDR3 sequences, less than 14% seen once. Source: PBMCs, taken at follow-up. These receptors originate from a female donor with early-stage non-small cell lung cancer. The CDR3 runs from the conserved cysteine through the conserved F or W. Fields, in order: V gene, clone size, D gene, J gene, CDR3 protein, CDR3 DNA. A D gene is named only where the DNA matches it firmly. The size field is filled for only some rows; it gives once, few, many or a size class.

TRBV11-2	many	TRBD2	TRBJ2-7	CASSFSSGDYEQYF	TGTGCCAGCAGCTTCTCTAGCGGGGACTACGAGCAGTACTTC
TRBV7-2	NA	NA	TRBJ1-2	CASSRRAGQGYTF	TGTGCCAGCAGCCGACGGGCAGGACAAGGCTACACCTTC
TRBV28	many	TRBD2	TRBJ2-2	CASSLGTSGNLNGELFF	TGTGCCAGCAGTTTAGGGACTAGCGGGAACCTGAACGGGGAGCTGTTTTTT
TRBV11-1	NA	NA	TRBJ2-7	CASSPGQWAREQYF	TGTGCCAGCAGCCCCGGACAGTGGGCGCGCGAGCAGTACTTC
TRBV19	NA	NA	TRBJ2-3	CASSGSRGIETQYF	TGTGCCAGTTCGGGCAGTCGGGGGATAGAAACGCAGTATTTT
TRBV9	few	NA	TRBJ1-1	CASSGAPGEGTEAFF	TGTGCCAGCAGCGGCGCCCCAGGGGAGGGGACTGAAGCTTTCTTT
TRBV11-2	few	NA	TRBJ2-2	CASSLDLRANTGELFF	TGTGCCAGCAGCTTAGATCTCCGGGCGAACACCGGGGAGCTGTTTTTT
TRBV25-1	many	NA	TRBJ2-3	CASSAKGTQYF	TGTGCCAGCAGTGCCAAGGGTACGCAGTATTTT
TRBV28	NA	NA	TRBJ1-4	CASSFQGKNEKLFF	TGTGCCAGCAGTTTTCAGGGGAAAAATGAAAAACTGTTTTTT
TRBV19	NA	NA	TRBJ1-1	CASRGDVTEAFF	TGTGCCAGTAGGGGGGACGTCACTGAAGCTTTCTTT
TRBV30	few	TRBD2	TRBJ2-3	CAWSNAGADTQYF	TGTGCCTGGAGCAATGCGGGAGCGGATACGCAGTATTTT